This T cell receptor (beta chain) was observed in a study of chemoradiotherapy in HPV16-positive cancers. Study as a whole: A couple of HPV16-positive patients' cells yielded candidate HPV-specific clones and common motifs. Findings of the study overall: HPV-specific T cells were functionally defined from only a couple of HPV16-positive patients.

Germline CDR1 and CDR2: LNHDA and SQIVND (reference sequence). The CDR3 length is 15 residues. The V end was cut by 1 base, the J end by 2 bases, with 12 bases between. About this clone itself: What it recognizes is unknown.

Produced via immunoSEQ multiplex PCR; TCRdb's table is partial and in-frame only. Of some 640 clones listed, roughly 84% are singletons. Repertoires were sampled repeatedly during chemoradiotherapy. This chain joins TRBV19 and TRBJ2-7; D is ambiguous. This clonotype originated in a human donor with HPV-associated anogenital cancer. The material was tumor tissue, obtained from a patient who underwent chemoradiotherapy. The CDR3 DNA is TGTGCCAGTAGTATAGGTTTAGAGCCTACCTACGAGCAGTACTTC. Its protein is CASSIGLEPTYEQYF.